One sample yielded the 28 T cell receptor beta chains listed below, sequenced in a study of blood T cell repertoires in COVID-19. The table came from immunoSEQ multiplex PCR; TCRdb's copy has only in-frame clones and leaves some out. The sample contains about 110,000 clones, 69% of which appear only once. The sample consisted of peripheral blood. The receptors shown here come from a man older than 75 with acute or convalescent COVID-19.

The rearrangement links TRBV11-1 to TRBJ2-1, with TRBD1 identical over 7 bases. Looked up from germline, CDR1 is SGHAT and CDR2 is FQDESV (reference sequence). The trim removed 5 bases at V and 1 base at J, leaving 5 bases unmatched. CDR3 length: 15 residues. CDR3 protein: CASSPKQGSYNEQFF. In nucleotides, the CDR3 is TGTGCCAGCAGCCCCAAACAGGGGTCCTACAATGAGCAGTTCTTC.

V usage is TRBV2 and J usage is TRBJ2-5; a weak D match, TRBD2 (7 bases). Trimming removed 3 bases from V and 7 bases from J, with 12 bases in between. Per germline, CDR1 SNHLY and CDR2 FYNNEI. The CDR3 consists of 13 residues. The CDR3 DNA follows: TGTGCCAGCAGTGAGACTAGGGGGGGGACCCAGTACTTC. Translating it yields CASSETRGGTQYF. The full variable domain, completed using reference TRBV2 and TRBJ2-5, is EPEVTQTPSHQVTQMGQEVILRCVPISNHLYFYWYRQILGQKVEFLVSFYNNEISEKSEIFDDQFSVERPDGSNFTLKIRSTKLEDSAMYFCASSETRGGTQYFGPGTRLLVL.

This chain links TRBV7-2 with TRBJ1-3; D is unresolved. The CDR3 runs to 15 residues. Germline V gene lookup returns CDR1 SGHTA and CDR2 FQGNSA. Trimming removed 3 bases from V and 0 bases from J, with 9 bases in between. CDR3 sequence reads: CASSFSGGSGNTIYF. For the CDR3, the DNA is TGTGCCAGCAGCTTTAGCGGCGGCTCTGGAAACACCATATATTTT.

In its sample, this clone was seen once. The chain combines TRBV3-1 (or the pseudogene TRBV3-2) with TRBJ2-2; 7 nucleotides agree with TRBD2. The CDR3 covers 18 residues. The V segment lost 4 bases and the J segment 4 bases; nucleotides outside the gene matches: 15. Per the germline V gene, CDR1 is LGHDT and CDR2 is YNNKEL (reference sequence). Here the CDR3 DNA reads TGTGCCAGCAGCCGACTAGACCCAGCGGGAAGTGGCACCGGGGAGCTGTTTTTT. This gives the protein CASSRLDPAGSGTGELFF.

In this sample, this clone turned up a few times. This chain uses TRBV6-5 with TRBJ2-5; TRBD2 agrees at 8 bases. V gave up 8 bases and J gave up 2 bases; unmatched junction bases: 10. The CDR3 is 15 residues long. CDR1 is MNHEY and CDR2 is SVGAGI in the germline V gene. The CDR3 region is CASSRGGGSQETQYF. CDR3 in DNA: TGTGCCAGCTCCCGGGGGGGAGGCTCTCAAGAGACCCAGTACTTC.

J is TRBJ2-2 and V is TRBV5-6; the D gene is possibly TRBD2 (6 bases). Trimming left V 3 bases short and J 5 bases short, with 11 bases between. This CDR3 is built from 14 residues. Germline V gene sequence: CDR1 SGHDT, CDR2 YYEEEE. The CDR3 region has the DNA TGTGCCAGCAGCTGGGGACTGGAGACCGGGGAGCTGTTTTTT. It is translated as CASSWGLETGELFF.

The J gene is TRBJ2-1, the V gene TRBV19, with TRBD2 identical over 9 bases. Trimming cost V 10 bases and J 1 base; bases outside gene matches: 11. The CDR3 runs 16 residues. Germline assignment: CDR1 LNHDA and CDR2 SQIVND (reference sequence). CDR3 residues: CATQRAAGGSYNEQFF. Written as DNA, the CDR3 is TGTGCCACTCAGCGGGCGGCGGGAGGGTCCTACAATGAGCAGTTCTTC.

The chain couples TRBV18 to TRBJ2-1, with TRBD2 matching 8 bases. Unmatched junction bases numbered 6, after V lost 3 bases and J lost 8 bases. Germline V gives CDR1 KGHSH, CDR2 LQKENI. The CDR3 covers 14 residues. CDR3 DNA sequence: TGTGCCAGCTCACCCGGACTAGCTCTCGATGAGCAGTTCTTC. The encoded protein is CASSPGLALDEQFF. The variable domain in full, completed from reference TRBV18 and TRBJ2-1, reads NAGVMQNPRHLVRRRGQEARLRCSPMKGHSHVYWYRQLPEEGLKFMVYLQKENIIDESGMPKERFSAEFPKEGPSILRIQQVVRGDSAAYFCASSPGLALDEQFFGPGTRLTVL.

V and J are TRBV28 and TRBJ1-2; 11 nucleotides line up with TRBD1. Germline loops: CDR1 MDHEN, CDR2 SYDVKM. V was pared by 7 bases and J by 8 bases, with 9 bases of the junction left unmatched. This CDR3 is built from 14 residues. Here the CDR3 DNA reads TGTGCCAGCACCAGGACAGGGGGCGCTGAGGGCTACACCTTC. It is translated as CASTRTGGAEGYTF.

This clone was found once. V and J are TRBV19 and TRBJ2-1; the D gene is possibly TRBD2 (7 bases). This CDR3 region has 14 residues. Trimming shortened V by 5 bases and J by 1 base, and 9 bases separated the two germline ends. Germline assignment: CDR1 LNHDA and CDR2 SQIVND (reference sequence). The CDR3 reads CASSGGASYNEQFF. The DNA for the CDR3 is TGTGCCAGTAGTGGGGGGGCTTCCTACAATGAGCAGTTCTTC.

The chain carries TRBV28 and TRBJ2-1, with TRBD1 matching over 7 bases. This CDR3 comprises 13 residues. J gave up 3 bases and V 6 bases, and 2 bases lay outside the gene matches. In germline, CDR1 is MDHEN, CDR2 SYDVKM. The CDR3 sequence is CASRPGGYNEQFF. The CDR3, as DNA: TGTGCCAGCAGACCAGGGGGCTACAATGAGCAGTTCTTC.

The rearrangement uses TRBV9 and TRBJ1-6; possibly TRBD1 for D (5 bases). The CDR3 extends over 13 amino acids. V was trimmed by 4 bases and J by 7 bases, leaving 9 bases between them. CDR1 is SGDLS, CDR2 YYNGEE, per germline. The CDR3 bases are TGTGCCAGCAGCCTGACAGAGAATTCACCCCTCCACTTT. It codes for CASSLTENSPLHF. The whole variable domain, remainder taken from reference TRBV9 and TRBJ1-6, is DSGVTQTPKHLITATGQRVTLRCSPRSGDLSVYWYQQSLDQGLQFLIQYYNGEERAKGNILERFSAQQFPDLHSELNLSSLELGDSALYFCASSLTENSPLHFGNGTRLTVT.

At least ten counts were recorded for this clone. Other DNA sequences in the same sample also yield this CDR3. The rearrangement links TRBV19 to TRBJ2-7, with D uncertain. Deletions cut 8 bases from V and 3 bases from J, with 8 bases between. In germline, CDR1 is LNHDA, CDR2 SQIVND (reference sequence). This CDR3 has 11 residues. This chain's CDR3 is CASSGGYEQYF. The CDR3 nucleotides read TGTGCCAGTTCTGGCGGCTACGAGCAGTACTTC.

The chain combines TRBV4-1 with TRBJ2-2, with D maybe TRBD1 (6 bases). Trimming shortened V by 4 bases and J by 1 base, and 7 bases separated the two germline ends. The length of the CDR3 is 14 residues. Looked up from germline, CDR1 is MGHRA and CDR2 is YSYEKL. Here the CDR3 reads CASSRRGNTGELFF. CDR3 bases: TGCGCCAGCAGCCGCAGGGGGAACACCGGGGAGCTGTTTTTT.

The J gene is TRBJ1-3, the V gene TRBV4-2; D gene unclear. The V and J ends lost 0 bases and 5 bases respectively, with 17 bases between them. The CDR3 loop spans 17 amino acids. From germline, CDR1 is LGHNA and CDR2 YNFKEQ. The DNA of the CDR3 is TGTGCCAGCAGCCAAGAATTGGCGGGTTTAGTTAGAAACACCATATATTTT. This translates into CASSQELAGLVRNTIYF.

The chain employs TRBV20-1 and TRBJ2-5; TRBD1 is a possible D gene (5 bases). CDR1 DFQATT and CDR2 SNEGSKA come from the germline V gene (reference sequence). The CDR3 totals 11 residues. The V gene lost 5 bases and the J gene lost 6 bases, with 10 bases spanning the gap. The CDR3 loop is CSAQLGQTQYF. CDR3 sequence (DNA): TGCAGTGCTCAATTGGGGCAGACCCAGTACTTC.

At least ten counts were recorded for this clone. The chain joins TRBV5-1 to TRBJ2-7, with D tentatively TRBD2 (5 bases). CDR1 and CDR2 (germline): SGHRS, YFSETQ. The CDR3 sequence is 16 residues long. V dropped 4 bases and J dropped 6 bases, with 23 bases sitting between them. The CDR3 region has the DNA TGCGCCAGCAGCGCCGATCTGCCAACCCGGGGTCGCGAGCAGTACTTC. Residues: CASSADLPTRGREQYF.

The rearrangement links TRBV5-5 to TRBJ2-5; maybe TRBD2 (6 bases). The ends were cut back, 4 bases at V and 4 bases at J, with 14 bases in the middle. Germline V lookup: CDR1 SGHKS, CDR2 YYEKEE (reference sequence). CDR3 length: 14 amino acids. In DNA, the CDR3 is TGTGCCAGCAGCGTACCGGGGGACCGAGAGACCCAGTACTTC. Translation gives CASSVPGDRETQYF.

The chain carries TRBV7-2 and TRBJ2-5; D remains ambiguous. The V gene lost 5 bases and the J gene lost 2 bases, with 9 bases spanning the gap. CDR1 is SGHTA and CDR2 is FQGNSA in the germline V gene. The CDR3 totals 13 residues. CDR3 in amino acids: CASSLTVQETQYF. CDR3 nucleotides: TGTGCCAGCAGCCTAACAGTACAAGAGACCCAGTACTTC.

This chain links TRBV6-5 with TRBJ2-7; TRBD2 aligns across 7 bases. Trimming at V came to 6 bases and at J to 7 bases, leaving 12 bases not matched to a gene. Germline CDR1 reads MNHEY; CDR2 reads SVGAGI. The CDR3 contains 14 residues. CDR3 loop: CASSRSATSREQYF. The CDR3 DNA reads TGTGCCAGCAGCCGCTCCGCGACTAGCAGGGAGCAGTACTTC.

The chain employs TRBV10-2 and TRBJ2-5, with unresolved D. The CDR3 length is 12 residues. The germline V and J ends were trimmed by 6 bases and 5 bases, with 10 bases remaining between them. Per germline, CDR1 WSHSY and CDR2 SAAADI. The CDR3 here is CASRASGETQYF. CDR3 DNA: TGCGCCAGCAGGGCTAGTGGGGAGACCCAGTACTTC.

This clone showed up just a few times. A read error may account for a junction end that differs from germline. This rearrangement joins TRBV18 to TRBJ2-1; D might be TRBD2 (6 bases). This CDR3 region has 15 residues. CDR1 is KGHSH, CDR2 LQKENI, per germline. In DNA, the CDR3 is TGTGCCAGCTCTCCACGAGTAGGAGGGCTCAATGAGCAGTTCTTC. It is translated as CASSPRVGGLNEQFF.

The V call is TRBV28, the J call TRBJ1-2; possible D gene TRBD1, 5 bases. Germline CDR1 MDHEN, CDR2 SYDVKM. This CDR3 contains 13 residues. Trimming shortened V by 8 bases and J by 8 bases, and 18 bases separated the two germline ends. The DNA of the CDR3 is TGTGCCAGCTACAGTGGCAGGGCCCGAGGCTACACCTTC. Translation: CASYSGRARGYTF.

The chain uses TRBV5-1 and TRBJ2-1, with D maybe TRBD1 (6 bases). Germline loops: CDR1 SGHRS, CDR2 YFSETQ. The germline V and J ends were trimmed by 0 bases and 4 bases, with 11 bases remaining between them. The CDR3 totals 15 residues. The CDR3 DNA reads TGCGCCAGCAGCTTGGCATCGGACAGATACAATGAGCAGTTCTTC. Its protein product is CASSLASDRYNEQFF.

The V and J genes are TRBV28 and TRBJ2-5, with D unclear. Germline CDR1 and CDR2: MDHEN and SYDVKM. CDR3 length equals 15 residues. The germline V and J ends were trimmed by 3 bases and 2 bases, with 13 bases remaining between them. The CDR3 loop reads CASSFRRLRQETQYF. Here the CDR3 DNA reads TGTGCCAGCAGTTTCCGGAGACTCAGACAAGAGACCCAGTACTTC.

This clone was seen a few times. This chain links TRBV5-1 with TRBJ2-2; D not certain. The length of the CDR3 is 14 residues. Germline V CDR1 and CDR2: SGHRS, YFSETQ. The V and J ends lost 9 bases and 1 base respectively, with 13 bases between them. The CDR3 DNA reads as TGCGCCACCTCGATCTCGGGGAACACCGGGGAGCTGTTTTTT. Protein: CATSISGNTGELFF.

CDR3 loop: CASSIPVVADTQYF. DNA for the CDR3: TGTGCCAGTAGTATCCCTGTCGTCGCAGATACGCAGTATTTT. This rearrangement joins TRBV19 to TRBJ2-3; D not resolved. The CDR3 consists of 14 residues. In germline, CDR1 is LNHDA, CDR2 SQIVND (reference sequence). V lost 3 bases and J 4 bases, leaving 11 bases between the germline ends.

This clone was observed a single time. The gene calls are TRBV28 and TRBJ2-7, with TRBD2 as a possible D gene (5 bases). From germline, CDR1 is MDHEN and CDR2 SYDVKM. The CDR3 is 13 residues long. V lost 7 bases, J lost 9 bases, and 19 bases lay in between. The CDR3, as DNA: TGTGCCAGCACCTCGTATGGAGCGGTGGGGCAGTACTTC. It encodes CASTSYGAVGQYF.